The clone carrying this T cell receptor (beta chain) appeared many times. What it binds is not known. One entry per CDR3 protein results from TCRdb running MiXCR on the reads. The sample consists of some 180,000 distinct CDR3 sequences, roughly a fifth of them appearing once. This entry is derived from a study of T cell repertoires in cytomegalovirus infection. As for the study in general: From public TCR beta signatures came an indication of both CMV infection and matching HLA type. Overall study findings and caveats: CMV-specific HLA-C-restricted TCR beta clonotypes dominated the ex vivo response. Adding up the frequency of public TCR beta families identified people who carried CMV plus the relevant HLA.

The sample consisted of PBMCs. The source of this sequence is a human donor in good health (CMV status not recorded). Some clones in this sample may be carry-over from other donors' samples.

The CDR3 nucleotides read TGTGCCAGCAGTTTAGGGGTCCATAGCTCCTATAATTCACCCCTCCACTTT. Its translation: CASSLGVHSSYNSPLHF. This chain joins TRBV28 and TRBJ1-6, with D uncertain. The CDR3 length is 17 residues. V was shortened by 2 bases and J by 0 bases, with 11 bases between the two germline ends. Germline V lookup: CDR1 MDHEN, CDR2 SYDVKM. Full variable domain (missing parts from reference TRBV28 and TRBJ1-6): DVKVTQSSRYLVKRTGEKVFLECVQDMDHENMFWYRQDPGLGLRLIYFSYDVKMKEKGDIPEGYSVSREKKERFSLILESASTNQTSMYLCASSLGVHSSYNSPLHFGNGTRLTVT.